These 4 T cell receptor beta chains came from one sample sequenced in a study of prognosis after radiotherapy for stage I lung cancer (dated by TCRdb to the early 2020s). TCRdb shows the sequencer as Illumina HiSeq 3000. The TCR beta CDR3 region was amplified from genomic DNA by two rounds of multiplex PCR. In the first round of PCR, primers specific to each TRBV and TRBJ gene were used, and the primer sequences are filed in Chinese patent CN105087789A. TCRdb passed the public sequencing reads through fastp at Q25 and MiXCR, retaining productive beta sequences. Every distinct CDR3 protein forms one entry, paired with its most common genes and DNA. This sample holds tens of thousands of distinct CDR3 sequences; approximately 26% were observed only once. The ten largest account for roughly 7.5% of the sample. The sample in question was PBMCs, obtained before or after stereotactic body radiation therapy (not recorded which). The receptors were gathered from a donor aged 50 or older with non-small cell lung cancer.

This clonotype occurred many times. This chain joins TRBV6-4 and TRBJ1-4; D call uncertain. V was shortened by 3 bases and J by 0 bases, with 11 bases between the two germline ends. The germline gives CDR1 MRHNA, CDR2 SNTAGT. This CDR3 spans 16 amino acids. CDR3 in amino acids: CASSESVLPTNEKLFF. The CDR3 DNA sequence: TGTGCCAGCAGTGAAAGCGTGCTTCCAACTAATGAAAAACTGTTTTTT.

On this clonotype itself: A much larger clone differs from this one at a single base, so this may be a read error. This chain joins TRBV3-1 and TRBJ1-5; unclear D gene. CDR1 LGHDT and CDR2 YNNKEL come from the germline V gene (reference sequence). The CDR3 runs 14 residues. For the CDR3, the DNA is TGTGCCAACAGCCAAGATGTGAACAATCAGCCCCAGCATTTT. Its translation is CANSQDVNNQPQHF. Looking up the rest from reference TRBV3-1 and TRBJ1-5 gives the full variable domain: DTAVSQTPKYLVTQMGNDKSIKCEQNLGHDTMYWYKQDSKKFLKIMFSYNNKELIINETVPNRFSPKSPDKAHLNLHINSLELGDSAVYFCANSQDVNNQPQHFGDGTRLSIL.

As to this clonotype: A much larger clone sits a single nucleotide away, making a read error possible. The chain joins TRBV12-3 or TRBV12-4 to TRBJ2-4; no definite D call. The CDR3 totals 12 residues. CDR3 sequence reads: CASSHVLRVLNF. CDR3 bases: TGTGCCAGCAGCCACGTACTGAGAGTTCTAAACTTC.

In its sample, this clonotype was seen many times. V usage is TRBV7-2 and J usage is TRBJ1-2; no clear D gene. CDR1 SGHTA and CDR2 FQGNSA come from the germline V gene. V lost 2 bases, J lost 4 bases, and 11 bases lay in between. The CDR3 totals 14 residues. CDR3 in DNA: TGTGCCAGCAGCTTATCTCATCAGACCTATGGCTACACCTTC. This gives the protein CASSLSHQTYGYTF.